The T cell receptor beta chain under discussion was sequenced for a study of PD-1 blockade in classical Hodgkin lymphoma. Whole-study results and caveats: Newly diagnosed patients were reported to start with lower TCR diversity than healthy donors.

Profiling relied on immunoSEQ multiplex PCR, and the TCRdb table lists in-frame clones only, not all of them. The table records about 46,000 clones, around three quarters of them present only once. The germline gives CDR1 SGHTA, CDR2 FQGTGA. V lost 2 bases to trimming and J lost 1 base; unmatched junction nucleotides: 0. This CDR3 is built from 15 residues. This clone was found once. Its antigen is undetermined. The patients all showed relapse after autologous stem cell transplantation, while their brentuximab vedotin exposure varied. The material was peripheral blood mononuclear cells (PBMCs), obtained before the second cycle of nivolumab. The chain carries TRBV7-3 and TRBJ2-2; 8 nucleotides match TRBD1. The sequence derives from a human donor with classical Hodgkin lymphoma. CDR3 in amino acids: CASSLGTGNTGELFF. The DNA for the CDR3 is TGTGCCAGCAGCTTAGGGACAGGGAACACCGGGGAGCTGTTTTTT.